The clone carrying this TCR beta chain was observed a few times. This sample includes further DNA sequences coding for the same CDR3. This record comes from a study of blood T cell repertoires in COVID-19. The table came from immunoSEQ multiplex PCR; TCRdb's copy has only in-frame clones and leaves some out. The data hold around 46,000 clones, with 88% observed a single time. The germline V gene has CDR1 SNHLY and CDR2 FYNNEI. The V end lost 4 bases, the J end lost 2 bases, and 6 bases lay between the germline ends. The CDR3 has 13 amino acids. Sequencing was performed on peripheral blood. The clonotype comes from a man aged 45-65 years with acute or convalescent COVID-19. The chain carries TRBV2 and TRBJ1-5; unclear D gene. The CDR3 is CASSAQGNQPQHF. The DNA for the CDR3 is TGTGCCAGCAGTGCCCAGGGCAATCAGCCCCAGCATTTT.